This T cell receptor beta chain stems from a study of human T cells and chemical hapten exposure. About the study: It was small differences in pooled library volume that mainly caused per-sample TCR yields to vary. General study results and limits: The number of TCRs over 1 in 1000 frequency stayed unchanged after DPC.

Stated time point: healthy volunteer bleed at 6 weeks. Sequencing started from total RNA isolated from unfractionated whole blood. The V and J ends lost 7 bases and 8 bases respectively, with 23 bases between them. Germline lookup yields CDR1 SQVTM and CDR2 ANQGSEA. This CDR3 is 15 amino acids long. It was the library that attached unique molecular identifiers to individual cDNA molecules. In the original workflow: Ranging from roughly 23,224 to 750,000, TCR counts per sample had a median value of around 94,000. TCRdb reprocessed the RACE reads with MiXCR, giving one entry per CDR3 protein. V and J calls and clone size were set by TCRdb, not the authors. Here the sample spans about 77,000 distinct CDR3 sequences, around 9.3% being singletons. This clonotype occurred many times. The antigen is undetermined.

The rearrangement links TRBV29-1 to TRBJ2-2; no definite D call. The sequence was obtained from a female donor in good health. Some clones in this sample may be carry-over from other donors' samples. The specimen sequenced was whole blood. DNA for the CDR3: TGCAGCGCGGACCGACTCTATAGGGTGGAGGGGGAGCTGTTTTTT. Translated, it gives CSADRLYRVEGELFF.